The sequence of this T cell receptor (beta chain) was determined in a study of regulatory T cells in long-lasting Graves disease. Study-level background: Patients met the persistent Graves' disease definition after over 5 years of antithyroid drugs with positive TSH receptor antibodies. The study's findings and limits: More public clonotypes were shared by persistent patients (about 3,000) than by new patients (fewer than 1,000). Persistent cases favored TRBV28, TRBJ1-2 and TRBJ2-5.

About this clonotype itself: Its specificity is unknown.

Both iRepertoire HTBI primers and Arm-PCR of CDR3 regions were used to build the TCR beta libraries. TCRdb ran MiXCR on the multiplex PCR reads and lists one entry per CDR3 protein. The repertoire has more than 300,000 distinct CDR3 sequences, approximately 23% of them found once; the top ten carry around 30%. This sample's time point: persistent/refractory GD, antithyroid drugs over 5 years with positive TRAb. The TCR library used RNA extracted from PBMCs. Tubes containing EDTA received approximately 9 milliliters of drawn peripheral blood. Losses at the gene ends were 8 bases for V and 2 bases for J; bases not matched to a gene: 11. Per the germline V gene, CDR1 is LNHDA and CDR2 is SQIVND (reference sequence). CDR3 size: 16 residues.

The sequence derives from a woman in her forties with Graves disease. Sequencing used peripheral blood mononuclear cells (PBMCs), obtained when the disease was refractory, from a patient treated with antithyroid drugs. The V call is TRBV19, the J call TRBJ2-5; 10 bases map to TRBD2. CDR3 DNA: TGTGCCAGTCAGAGCGGGAGGGCCGGGAGGCAAGAGACCCAGTACTTC. This codes for CASQSGRAGRQETQYF.